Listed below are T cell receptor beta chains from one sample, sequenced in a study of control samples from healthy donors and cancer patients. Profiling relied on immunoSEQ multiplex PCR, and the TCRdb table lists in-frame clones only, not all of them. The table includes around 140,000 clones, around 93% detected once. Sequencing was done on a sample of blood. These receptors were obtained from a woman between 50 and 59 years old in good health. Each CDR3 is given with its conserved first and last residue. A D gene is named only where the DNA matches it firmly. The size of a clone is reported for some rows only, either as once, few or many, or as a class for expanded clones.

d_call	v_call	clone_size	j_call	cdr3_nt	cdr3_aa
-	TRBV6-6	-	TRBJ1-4	TGTGCCAGCAGTACCGGACAGTCCCTTAATGAAAAACTGTTTTTT	CASSTGQSLNEKLFF
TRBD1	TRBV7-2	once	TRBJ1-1	TGTGCCAGCAGACGGGACAGACCGCGAGCTTTCTTT	CASRRDRPRAFF
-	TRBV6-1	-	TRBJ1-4	TGTGCCAGCAGTGAAGCCGGGACACTTGGGGATGAAAAACTGTTTTTT	CASSEAGTLGDEKLFF
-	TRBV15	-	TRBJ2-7	TGTGCCACCAGCAGAGTGGCTCAGGGGCCCACCTTC	CATSRVAQGPTF
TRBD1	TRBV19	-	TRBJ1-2	TGTGCCAGTAGTTCGGGACAGGGCGTCTATGGCTACACCTTC	CASSSGQGVYGYTF
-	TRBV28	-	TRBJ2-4	TGTGCCAGCAGTACTGGACAGAACATTCAGTACTTC	CASSTGQNIQYF
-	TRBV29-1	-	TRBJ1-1	TGCAGCGTAGCCGGGAGTGGGAGTGACACTGAAGCTTTCTTT	CSVAGSGSDTEAFF
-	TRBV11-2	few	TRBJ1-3	TGTGCCAGCAACCTCGGGGCGGGCTCTGGAAACACCATATATTTT	CASNLGAGSGNTIYF
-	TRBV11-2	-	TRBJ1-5	TGTGCCAGCAGCTTGGTCCCCAATCAGCCCCAGCATTTT	CASSLVPNQPQHF
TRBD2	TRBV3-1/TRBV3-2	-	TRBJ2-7	TGTGCCAGCAGCCAAGAGGGCCGGGAGGTCGAGCAGTACTTC	CASSQEGREVEQYF
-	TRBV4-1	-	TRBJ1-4	TGCGCCAGCAGCCAAGATTGGGATAATGAAAAACTGTTTTTT	CASSQDWDNEKLFF
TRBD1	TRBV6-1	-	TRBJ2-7	TGTGCCAGCAGTGATACAGGGGGAGCCTACGAGCAGTACTTC	CASSDTGGAYEQYF
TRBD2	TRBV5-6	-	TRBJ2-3	TGTGCCAGCAGCTTGGTAGCGGGGGGCACAGATACGCAGTATTTT	CASSLVAGGTDTQYF
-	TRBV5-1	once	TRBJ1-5	TGCGCCAGCAGCTTCGGCGGAAATCAGCCCCAGCATTTT	CASSFGGNQPQHF
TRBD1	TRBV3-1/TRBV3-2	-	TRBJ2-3	TGTGCCAGCAGCCAAGACCCACTGACAGGGGAAGGGGATACGCAGTATTTT	CASSQDPLTGEGDTQYF
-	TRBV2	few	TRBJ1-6	TGTGCCAGCAAGATAGGCTCAGGGGATAATTCACCCCTCCACTTT	CASKIGSGDNSPLHF
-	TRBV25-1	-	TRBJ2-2	TGTGCCAGCAGTCCGGACGGGGACCCCGGGGAGCTGTTTTTT	CASSPDGDPGELFF
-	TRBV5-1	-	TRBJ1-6	TGCGCCAGCAGCCCGTTAGGGGTTAGCTCCTATAATTCACCCCTCCACTTT	CASSPLGVSSYNSPLHF
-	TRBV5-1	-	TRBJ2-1	TGCGCCAGCAGCTTGGAACCAGGGTCGGGCAATGAGCAGTTCTTC	CASSLEPGSGNEQFF
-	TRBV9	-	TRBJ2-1	TGTGCCAGCAGCTTTGGGGACGGATCCTACAATGAGCAGTTCTTC	CASSFGDGSYNEQFF
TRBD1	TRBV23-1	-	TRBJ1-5	TGCGCCAGTACAGGGGATTATAGCAATCAGCCCCAGCATTTT	CASTGDYSNQPQHF
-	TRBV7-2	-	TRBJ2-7	TGTGCCAGCAGCTCAGACGAATACGAGCAGTACTTC	CASSSDEYEQYF
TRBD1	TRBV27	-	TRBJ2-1	TGTGCCAGCAGTTTAGCGGGACAGGGGAGCTCCTACAATGAGCAGTTCTTC	CASSLAGQGSSYNEQFF
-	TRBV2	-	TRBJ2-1	TGTGCCAGCAGTCGCACCCGGAGGGGGGCCTCGAACAATGAGCAGTTCTTC	CASSRTRRGASNNEQFF
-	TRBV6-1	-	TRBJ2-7	TGTGCCAGCAGTGAAATCAACGAGCAGTACTTC	CASSEINEQYF
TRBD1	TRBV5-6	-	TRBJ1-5	TGTGCCAGCAGTCGCTGGGACAGGGCGGATCAGCCCCAGCATTTT	CASSRWDRADQPQHF
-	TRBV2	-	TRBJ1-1	TGTGCCAGCAGGTATGCACCCACCGGAGCTTTCTTT	CASRYAPTGAFF
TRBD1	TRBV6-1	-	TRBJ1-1	TGTGCCAGCAGTGCTACCCAAACGGGACAGGGGCGGAAGAACACTGAAGCTTTCTTT	CASSATQTGQGRKNTEAFF
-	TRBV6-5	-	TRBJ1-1	TGTGCCAGCAGGACGGCAGGGTTTAGCCCTGAAGCTTTCTTT	CASRTAGFSPEAFF
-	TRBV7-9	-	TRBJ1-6	TGTGCCAGCAGCTTGGGGTTTGCAGGGGAGGGTAATTCACCCCTCCACTTT	CASSLGFAGEGNSPLHF
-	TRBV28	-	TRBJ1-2	TGTGCCAGCAGTATTAACAGGGACTATGGCTACACCTTC	CASSINRDYGYTF
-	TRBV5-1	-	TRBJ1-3	TGCGCCAGCAGCTTGGAGGGGAACCCCGGGAACACCATATATTTT	CASSLEGNPGNTIYF
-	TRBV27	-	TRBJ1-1	TGTGCCAGCAGCCGTCTAGGGAACACTGAAGCTTTCTTT	CASSRLGNTEAFF
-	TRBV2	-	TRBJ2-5	TGTGCCAGCAAAGTAGGGAGTCCCCAGTACTTC	CASKVGSPQYF
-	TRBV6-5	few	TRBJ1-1	TGTGCCAGCAGTTACTCGTTGCGAGGGGACACTGAAGCTTTCTTT	CASSYSLRGDTEAFF
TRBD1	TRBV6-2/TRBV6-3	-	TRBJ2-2	TGTGCCAGCAGCTTTCAGGGGGCCGGGGAGCTGTTTTTT	CASSFQGAGELFF
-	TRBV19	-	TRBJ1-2	TGTGCCAGTAGTATAGCTCACGAGGCTAACTATGGCTACACCTTC	CASSIAHEANYGYTF
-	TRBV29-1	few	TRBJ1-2	TGCAGCGTTAAAGAGGACGGAATCTATGGCTACACCTTC	CSVKEDGIYGYTF
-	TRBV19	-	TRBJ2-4	TGTGCCAGTACCCCGGGGTATAGGGAAAACATTCAGTACTTC	CASTPGYRENIQYF
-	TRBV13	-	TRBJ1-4	TGTGCCAGCAGCCCCATCCCCGCAGAGGAAAAACTGTTTTTT	CASSPIPAEEKLFF
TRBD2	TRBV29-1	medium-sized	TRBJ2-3	TGCAGCGTTCGCTACGGCGGGGGAGACACAGATACGCAGTATTTT	CSVRYGGGDTDTQYF
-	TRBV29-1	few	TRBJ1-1	TGCACCCTCGGGGGTGTTGGGAACACTGAAGCTTTCTTT	CTLGGVGNTEAFF
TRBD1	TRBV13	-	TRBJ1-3	TGTGCCAGCAGCTTGAAACAGGGGAGGCCTGGAAACACCATATATTTT	CASSLKQGRPGNTIYF
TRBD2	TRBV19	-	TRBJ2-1	TGTGCCAGTAGGCCCAGCGGGAGCTACAATGAGCAGTTCTTC	CASRPSGSYNEQFF
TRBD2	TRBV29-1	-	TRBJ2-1	TGCAGCGTTGAGGCTGGGCTAGCGGGAGTAGGTGAGCAGTTCTTC	CSVEAGLAGVGEQFF
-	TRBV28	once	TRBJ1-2	TGTGCCAGCAGTTTAGGGGGGGGCTACACCTTC	CASSLGGGYTF
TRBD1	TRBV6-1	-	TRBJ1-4	TGTGCCAGCAGTGAGAGGACAGGGACAGGTGAAAAACTGTTTTTT	CASSERTGTGEKLFF
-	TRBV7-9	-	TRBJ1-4	TGTGCCAGCAGCCGGGGGTTGACAACTAATGAAAAACTGTTTTTT	CASSRGLTTNEKLFF
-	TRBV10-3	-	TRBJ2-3	TGTGCCATCAGTGAAGATCTTCCCACAGATACGCAGTATTTT	CAISEDLPTDTQYF
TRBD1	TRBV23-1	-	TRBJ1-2	TGCGCCATCCACGGACAGGCTAACTATGGCTACACCTTC	CAIHGQANYGYTF
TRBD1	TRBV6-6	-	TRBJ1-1	TGTGCCAGCAGCAGGGACAGGAACCCTTCCGAAGCTTTCTTT	CASSRDRNPSEAFF
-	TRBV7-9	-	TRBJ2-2	TGTGCCAGCATCCACTACCGGGAAAGGGAGCTGTTTTTT	CASIHYRERELFF
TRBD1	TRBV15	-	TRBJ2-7	TGTGCCACCAGCAGGGACCGGGACAGGGCGTACTTC	CATSRDRDRAYF
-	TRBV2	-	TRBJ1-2	TGTGCCAGCAGTGTCGGGGGGTTCTATGGCTACACCTTC	CASSVGGFYGYTF
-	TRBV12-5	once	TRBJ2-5	TGTGCTAGTGGTTTAGGTTCGGGGCGTGAGACCCAGTACTTC	CASGLGSGRETQYF
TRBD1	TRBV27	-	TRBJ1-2	TGTGCCAGCAGTAAAGCCGGGACAGGGCATGGCTACACCTTC	CASSKAGTGHGYTF
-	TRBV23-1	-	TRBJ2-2	TGCGCCAGCACCATCCACCACGGAGCGAACACCGGGGAGCTGTTTTTT	CASTIHHGANTGELFF
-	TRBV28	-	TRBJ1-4	TGTGCCAGCAGTTTACCGACAGGAAGGGGTGAAAAACTGTTTTTT	CASSLPTGRGEKLFF
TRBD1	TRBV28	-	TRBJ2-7	TGTGCCAGCAGGTTAGGGACAGGGGGTCGGGACGAGCAGTACTTC	CASRLGTGGRDEQYF
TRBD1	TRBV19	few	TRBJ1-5	TGTGCCAGTAGTTCGACCGACAGGGGAGGACAGCCCCAGCATTTT	CASSSTDRGGQPQHF